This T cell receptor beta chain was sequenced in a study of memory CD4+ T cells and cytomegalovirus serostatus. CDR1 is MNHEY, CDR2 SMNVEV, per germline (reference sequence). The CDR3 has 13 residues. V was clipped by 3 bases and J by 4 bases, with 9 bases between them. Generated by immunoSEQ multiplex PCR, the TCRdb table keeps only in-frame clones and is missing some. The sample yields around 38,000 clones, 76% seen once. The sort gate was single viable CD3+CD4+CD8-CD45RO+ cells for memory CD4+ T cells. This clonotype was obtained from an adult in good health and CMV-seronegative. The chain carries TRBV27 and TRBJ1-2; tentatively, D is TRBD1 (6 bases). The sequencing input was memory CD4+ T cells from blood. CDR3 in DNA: TGTGCCAGCAGTTTCAGGGGTTTCTATGGCTACACCTTC. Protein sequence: CASSFRGFYGYTF.